The sample holds a few counts of the clone carrying this T cell receptor (beta chain). Antigen specificity is unknown. V lost 5 bases to trimming and J lost 3 bases; unmatched junction nucleotides: 6. CDR3 length: 15 residues. Germline V lookup: CDR1 LNHNV, CDR2 YYDKDF (reference sequence). The data derive from a study of CD8 T cells in ankylosing spondylitis. Study-level findings and limits: Apparently characteristic of ankylosing spondylitis blood was a TCR beta motif (about eight highly homologous variants). Past research had described some motif variants in reactive arthritis synovial fluid and blood. Relatively scarce in peripheral blood, disease-linked clones were CD8+.

Quantitative 5'-RACE with molecular barcodes produced the TCR beta libraries. TCRdb reanalysed the 5' RACE reads using MiXCR and keeps one entry per CDR3 protein. Here the sample spans some 250,000 distinct CDR3 sequences, approximately 11% being singletons. What was sequenced was blood, either unsorted or a sorted T cell fraction (not recorded which). This TCR came from a male donor with ankylosing spondylitis or in good health (not recorded which). The V gene is TRBV15, the J gene TRBJ2-7; the match to TRBD1 covers 11 bases. CDR3 sequence (DNA): TGTGCCACCAGCGGCGGGACAGGGGGGAGCTACGAGCAGTACTTC. This translates into CATSGGTGGSYEQYF.